What follows are 24 T cell receptor beta chains derived from one specimen sequenced in a study of blood T cell repertoires in COVID-19. The repertoire was sequenced with immunoSEQ multiplex PCR; TCRdb's copy has only in-frame clones and lacks some. Found here are about 35,000 clones, roughly four fifths of them singletons; the top ten hold about 42%. The sequencing input was peripheral blood. These receptor sequences come from a man aged 80 or over with active or convalescent COVID-19.

This clone came up a few times. In DNA, the CDR3 is TGCAGCGTCACCGAGCCTGCGAGTACGCAGTATTTT. Its protein is CSVTEPASTQYF. This sequence joins TRBV29-1 and TRBJ2-3; D not certain. Per the germline V gene, CDR1 is SQVTM and CDR2 is ANQGSEA. Trimming stripped 6 bases from V and 8 bases from J, with 15 bases between. CDR3 length equals 12 residues.

This chain links TRBV30 with TRBJ2-2, with 12 bases aligning to TRBD2. CDR1 GTSNPN and CDR2 SVGIG come from the germline V gene (reference sequence). The CDR3 runs to 16 residues. V lost 5 bases to trimming and J lost 5 bases; unmatched junction nucleotides: 9. The CDR3 loop is CAWEPGLAGGTGELFF. CDR3 nucleotide sequence: TGTGCCTGGGAACCCGGGCTAGCGGGAGGGACCGGGGAGCTGTTTTTT.

This sequence joins TRBV6-1 and TRBJ1-1; 9 bases line up with TRBD1. V lost 2 bases and J lost 2; bases outside the gene matches: 15. The CDR3 has 19 amino acids. Germline V gives CDR1 MNHNS, CDR2 SASEGT. The chain's CDR3 is CASSERLGTGRSRNTEAFF. The CDR3 DNA reads as TGTGCCAGCAGTGAAAGACTGGGGACAGGGAGAAGTAGAAACACTGAAGCTTTCTTT.

The V and J genes are TRBV27 and TRBJ2-2; 10 bases match TRBD1. Germline CDR1 reads MNHEY; CDR2 reads SMNVEV (reference sequence). CDR3 size: 18 residues. V lost 1 base and J lost 5; bases outside the gene matches: 10. CDR3 DNA sequence: TGTGCCAGCAGTTTATGGGGAGGGCGGACAGGGGGAACCGGGGAGCTGTTTTTT. Its translation: CASSLWGGRTGGTGELFF.

V gene TRBV5-1 combines with J gene TRBJ2-1; TRBD1 is a possible D gene (6 bases). CDR3 length: 14 amino acids. CDR1 and CDR2 from the germline V gene are SGHRS and YFSETQ. Trimming removed 0 bases at V and 8 bases at J, with 12 bases between. CDR3 in DNA: TGCGCCAGCAGCTTGGGACCGCAGGGGTATGAGCAGTTCTTC. Translating it yields CASSLGPQGYEQFF.

The rearrangement links TRBV7-8 to TRBJ2-3; D is uncertain. The germline CDR1 and CDR2 sequences are SGHVS and FQNEAQ. Trimming cost V 0 bases and J 4 bases, with 5 bases left between them. This CDR3 has 13 residues. CDR3 in DNA: TGTGCCAGCAGCTTAGCGCGGCCAGATACGCAGTATTTT. Amino acids: CASSLARPDTQYF.

This clone has just one count. CDR3 coding DNA: TGTGCCAGCAGCTCTAGCGGAGATACGCAGTATTTT. Encoded protein: CASSSSGDTQYF. The chain is built from TRBV6-6 and TRBJ2-3; TRBD2 matches at 7 bases. Germline V gene sequence: CDR1 MNHNY, CDR2 SVGAGI (reference sequence). Unmatched junction bases numbered 2, after V lost 6 bases and J lost 5 bases. This CDR3 has 12 residues.

The chain uses TRBV7-3 and TRBJ1-1; 8 bases are a match to TRBD1. Trimming took 4 bases from V and 11 from J; bases not matched to a gene: 6. Germline CDR1 is SGHTA and CDR2 is FQGTGA. The length of the CDR3 is 12 residues. CDR3 DNA: TGTGCCAGCAGCTCGGCGGGACAGGAGGCTTTCTTT. Protein product: CASSSAGQEAFF.

The chain has TRBV3-1 (or the pseudogene TRBV3-2) and TRBJ2-7; D is undetermined. V lost 1 base and J lost 4, with 17 bases in between. CDR1 and CDR2 from the germline V gene are LGHDT and YNNKEL (reference sequence). The CDR3 is 16 residues long. The CDR3 spells CASSQGPDPRVYEQYF. CDR3 nucleotides: TGTGCCAGCAGCCAAGGTCCAGACCCACGGGTTTACGAGCAGTACTTC.

The chain is built from TRBV7-9 and TRBJ2-1; TRBD1 matches at 8 bases. Germline V CDR1 and CDR2: SEHNR, FQNEAQ (reference sequence). The CDR3 spans 18 residues. V trimming: 4 bases; J trimming: 8 bases; junction bases outside the gene matches: 19. CDR3 in DNA: TGTGCCAGCAGCTCCAGGGGTGGGGCAGGGGGCATCCTCGATGAGCAGTTCTTC. Encoded protein: CASSSRGGAGGILDEQFF.

This chain connects TRBV7-9 to TRBJ1-4; no clear D gene. The germline V and J ends were trimmed by 1 base and 5 bases, with 8 bases remaining between them. The germline V gene has CDR1 SEHNR and CDR2 FQNEAQ (reference sequence). The CDR3 totals 14 residues. The CDR3 DNA sequence: TGTGCCAGCAGCTTAGAACGGAGGAATGAAAAACTGTTTTTT. Protein product: CASSLERRNEKLFF.

V gene TRBV4-3 combines with J gene TRBJ1-1; D remains ambiguous. The germline V and J ends were trimmed by 0 bases and 8 bases, with 13 bases remaining between them. This CDR3 has 14 residues. CDR1 is LGHNA and CDR2 is YSLEER in the germline V gene. CDR3 DNA sequence: TGCGCCAGCAGCCAAGATTTTGGCTCCTCCGAAGCTTTCTTT. It encodes CASSQDFGSSEAFF.

The chain employs TRBV19 and TRBJ2-2; no definite D call. This CDR3 region has 14 residues. The germline V and J ends were trimmed by 5 bases and 5 bases, with 12 bases remaining between them. The germline V gene encodes CDR1 LNHDA and CDR2 SQIVND (reference sequence). The CDR3 nucleotides are TGTGCCAGTAGTGCGGTTAGTGGGACCGGGGAGCTGTTTTTT. Translated: CASSAVSGTGELFF.

Turning to this clone: At one end the junction does not follow the germline gene, possibly because of a read error. CDR3 DNA: TGTGCTAGCAGCTTTGACGTCTCCGGGGAGACCCAGTACTTC. It encodes CASSFDVSGETQYF. The chain links TRBV7-7 to TRBJ2-5, with D uncertain. This CDR3 region has 14 residues. The germline gives CDR1 SSHAT, CDR2 FNYEAQ (reference sequence).

The gene calls are TRBV7-2 and TRBJ2-7; TRBD2 matches at 8 bases. The J segment lost 3 bases and the V segment lost 3 bases, leaving 7 bases of the junction unmatched. The germline V gene has CDR1 SGHTA and CDR2 FQGNSA. This CDR3 spans 15 amino acids. CDR3: CASSFELADYYEQYF. The CDR3, as DNA: TGTGCCAGCAGCTTCGAACTAGCGGACTACTACGAGCAGTACTTC.

Only a few counts were recorded for this clone. The genes are TRBV6-1 and TRBJ2-5, with a possible D match to TRBD1 (5 bases). The CDR3 spans 11 residues. CDR1 is MNHNS, CDR2 SASEGT, per germline. V was pared by 2 bases and J by 7 bases, with 5 bases between. CDR3: CASSEQGTQYF. The CDR3 nucleotides are TGTGCCAGCAGTGAACAGGGGACCCAGTACTTC.

The CDR3 DNA is TGTGCCAGTAGTAAAGGACAGGGACGGGGAAATCAGCCCCAGCATTTT. It specifies CASSKGQGRGNQPQHF. The J gene is TRBJ1-5, the V gene TRBV19, with 8 bases fitting TRBD1. Germline CDR1 reads LNHDA; CDR2 reads SQIVND (reference sequence). The CDR3 contains 16 residues. V trimming: 4 bases; J trimming: 4 bases; junction bases outside the gene matches: 9.

The genes are TRBV6-4 and TRBJ2-2, with D possibly matching TRBD2 (6 bases). This CDR3 has 17 amino acids. Germline V gene data show CDR1 as MRHNA and CDR2 as SNTAGT. Trimming left V 6 bases short and J 0 bases short, with 17 bases between. The CDR3 region has the DNA TGTGCCAGCAGGTTCCGTTTAGCGGCCTCGAACACCGGGGAGCTGTTTTTT. It translates to CASRFRLAASNTGELFF.

The V call is TRBV4-1, the J call TRBJ2-7; TRBD2 aligns across 8 bases. Germline V gives CDR1 MGHRA, CDR2 YSYEKL. The ends lost 2 bases at V and 2 bases at J; junction bases unmatched: 14. CDR3 length: 18 amino acids. The chain's CDR3 is CASSQRYSVAGSPYEQYF. CDR3 nucleotide sequence: TGCGCCAGCAGCCAAAGGTATTCGGTAGCGGGGAGTCCCTACGAGCAGTACTTC.

The chain couples TRBV29-1 to TRBJ2-1; 9 nucleotides line up with TRBD1. V lost 4 bases and J lost 2; bases outside the gene matches: 3. The CDR3 length is 14 residues. CDR1 is SQVTM, CDR2 ANQGSEA, per germline. As DNA, the CDR3 is TGCAGCGTTGGTCGGACAGGGGCCTACAATGAGCAGTTCTTC. This encodes CSVGRTGAYNEQFF.

The chain has TRBV7-2 and TRBJ1-1; no clear D. Trimming stripped 1 base from V and 1 base from J, with 7 bases between. This CDR3 comprises 14 residues. CDR1 is SGHTA, CDR2 FQGNSA, per germline. In nucleotides, the CDR3 is TGTGCCAGCAGCTTAGATGTTAGGAACACTGAAGCTTTCTTT. This sequence encodes CASSLDVRNTEAFF.

The chain recombines TRBV7-6 with TRBJ2-5; TRBD1 matches at 8 bases. The trim removed 5 bases at V and 4 bases at J, leaving 15 bases unmatched. The CDR3 loop spans 17 amino acids. The germline V gene encodes CDR1 SGHVS and CDR2 FNYEAQ. The DNA of the CDR3 is TGTGCCAGCAGCCCTACCCCCGGAGACAGGGGAGGAGAGACCCAGTACTTC. It translates to CASSPTPGDRGGETQYF.

This chain joins TRBV7-6 and TRBJ1-1, with 7 nucleotides matching TRBD1. The germline V gene encodes CDR1 SGHVS and CDR2 FNYEAQ. V gave up 5 bases and J gave up 1 base; unmatched junction bases: 1. The CDR3 loop spans 13 amino acids. The CDR3 DNA follows: TGTGCCAGCAGCGGACAGGAGAACACTGAAGCTTTCTTT. Translation: CASSGQENTEAFF.

This chain uses TRBV28 with TRBJ2-7; 9 bases fit TRBD1. Germline V lookup: CDR1 MDHEN, CDR2 SYDVKM. V was pared by 8 bases and J by 5 bases, with 7 bases of the junction left unmatched. This CDR3 contains 13 residues. CDR3 in amino acids: CASGKQGAHEQYF. CDR3 nucleotide sequence: TGTGCCAGCGGTAAACAGGGGGCCCACGAGCAGTACTTC.